This TCR beta chain was observed in a study of STAT5B mutations in CD4+ large granular lymphocyte leukemia. Study outcomes and limitations: Without putative leukemic clones, patient CD4-sorted repertoires remained more clonal than healthy CD4+ repertoires.

V dropped 5 bases and J dropped 0 bases, with 8 bases sitting between them. CDR1 and CDR2 (germline): GTSNPN, SVGIG (reference sequence). The CDR3 runs 13 residues. On this clone: Its target is unknown.

The survey-level immunoSEQ assay was used. Sequencing was performed with immunoSEQ multiplex PCR; in TCRdb, only in-frame clones are kept and a portion is missing. The profile shows nearly 35,000 clones, about three quarters of them singletons. Sequenced input: CD4+ T cells from blood buffy coats. The clonotype was recovered from a human donor in good health. J is TRBJ1-3 and V is TRBV30; possibly TRBD1 for D (6 bases). CDR3 protein: CAWETGSGNTIYF. The CDR3 DNA reads TGTGCCTGGGAGACAGGCTCTGGAAACACCATATATTTT. The full variable domain, completed using reference TRBV30 and TRBJ1-3, is SQTIHQWPATLVQPVGSPLSLECTVEGTSNPNLYWYRQAAGRGLQLLFYSVGIGQISSEVPQNLSASRPQDRQFILSSKKLLLSDSGFYLCAWETGSGNTIYFGEGSWLTVV.